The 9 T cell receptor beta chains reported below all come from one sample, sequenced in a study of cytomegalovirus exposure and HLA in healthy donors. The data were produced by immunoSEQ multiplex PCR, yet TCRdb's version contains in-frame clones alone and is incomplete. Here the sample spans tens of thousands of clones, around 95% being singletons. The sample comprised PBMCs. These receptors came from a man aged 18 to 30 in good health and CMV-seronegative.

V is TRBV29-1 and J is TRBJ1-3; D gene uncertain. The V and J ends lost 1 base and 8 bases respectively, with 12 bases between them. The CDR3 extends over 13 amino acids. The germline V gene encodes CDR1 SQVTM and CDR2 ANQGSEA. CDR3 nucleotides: TGCAGCGTTGAAGCAGGACTCCCCGACACCATATATTTT. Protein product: CSVEAGLPDTIYF.

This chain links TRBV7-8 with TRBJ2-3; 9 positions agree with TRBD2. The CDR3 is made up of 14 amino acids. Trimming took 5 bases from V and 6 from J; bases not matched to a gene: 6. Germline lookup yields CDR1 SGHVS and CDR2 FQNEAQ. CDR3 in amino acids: CASSLSGSRDTQYF. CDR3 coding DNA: TGTGCCAGCAGCCTTAGCGGGAGTCGGGATACGCAGTATTTT.

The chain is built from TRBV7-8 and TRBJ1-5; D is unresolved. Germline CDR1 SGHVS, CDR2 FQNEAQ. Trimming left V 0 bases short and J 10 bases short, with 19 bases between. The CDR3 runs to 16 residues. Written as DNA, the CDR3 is TGTGCCAGCAGCTTAGCGTTTTCGAGCGAAGCGGAACCCCAGCATTTT. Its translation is CASSLAFSSEAEPQHF.

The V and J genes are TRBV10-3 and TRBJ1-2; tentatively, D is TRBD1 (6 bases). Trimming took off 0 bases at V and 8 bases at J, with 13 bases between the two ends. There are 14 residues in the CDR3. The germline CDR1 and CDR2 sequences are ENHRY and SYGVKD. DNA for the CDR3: TGTGCCATCAGTGAGTCGGGGGGGCGAGAGGGCTACACCTTC. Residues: CAISESGGREGYTF.

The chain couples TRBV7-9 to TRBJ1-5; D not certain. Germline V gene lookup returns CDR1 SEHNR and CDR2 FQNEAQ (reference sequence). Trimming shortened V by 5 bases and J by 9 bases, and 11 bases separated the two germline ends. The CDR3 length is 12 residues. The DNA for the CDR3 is TGTGCCAGCAGCGTACGCGGATGGCCCCAGCATTTT. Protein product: CASSVRGWPQHF.

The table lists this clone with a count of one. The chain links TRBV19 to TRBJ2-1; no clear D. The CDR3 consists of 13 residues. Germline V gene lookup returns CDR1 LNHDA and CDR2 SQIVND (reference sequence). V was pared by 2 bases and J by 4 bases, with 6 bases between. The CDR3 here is CASSITGYNEQFF. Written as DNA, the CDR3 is TGTGCCAGTAGTATAACCGGTTACAATGAGCAGTTCTTC.

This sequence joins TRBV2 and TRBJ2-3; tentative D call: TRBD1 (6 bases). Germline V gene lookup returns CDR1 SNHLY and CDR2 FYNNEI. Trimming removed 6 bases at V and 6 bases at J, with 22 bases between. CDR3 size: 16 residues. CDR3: CASSRRGGQGSDTQYF. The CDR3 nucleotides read TGTGCCAGCAGCCGAAGAGGGGGTCAGGGGTCGGATACGCAGTATTTT.

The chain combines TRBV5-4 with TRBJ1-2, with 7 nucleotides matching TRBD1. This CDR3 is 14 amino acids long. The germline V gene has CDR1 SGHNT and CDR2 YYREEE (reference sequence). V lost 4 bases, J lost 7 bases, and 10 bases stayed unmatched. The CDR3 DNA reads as TGTGCCAGCAGCACCGCACAGGGGAATCGTGGCTACACCTTC. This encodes CASSTAQGNRGYTF. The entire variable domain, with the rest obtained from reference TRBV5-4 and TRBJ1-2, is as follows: ETGVTQSPTHLIKTRGQQVTLRCSSQSGHNTVSWYQQALGQGPQFIFQYYREEENGRGNFPPRFSGLQFPNYSSELNVNALELDDSALYLCASSTAQGNRGYTFGSGTRLTVV.

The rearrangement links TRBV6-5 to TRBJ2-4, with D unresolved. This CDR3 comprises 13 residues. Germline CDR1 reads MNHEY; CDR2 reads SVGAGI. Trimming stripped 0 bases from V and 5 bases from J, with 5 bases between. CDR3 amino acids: CASSYSQENIQYF. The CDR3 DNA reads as TGTGCCAGCAGTTACTCTCAGGAAAACATTCAGTACTTC.